Below, one T cell receptor (beta chain) is given with its context. What it binds is unknown. CDR3 length: 15 amino acids. Trimming took 0 bases from V and 0 from J, leaving 11 bases between them. Germline CDR1 is GTSNPN and CDR2 is SVGIG (reference sequence). The study ran its PCR with 60 Vbeta and 13 Jbeta primers. Using immunoSEQ multiplex PCR, the repertoire was profiled, and TCRdb retains in-frame clones only, with some absent. The sample consists of some 140,000 clones, around 74% of them appearing once. The data were taken from a study of cytomegalovirus exposure and HLA in healthy donors. General study findings and limits: Most subjects' HLA-A and HLA-B alleles were reportedly predicted from TCR beta sequences. V- and J-gene trimming of TCR beta was linked (in a later analysis) to a missense DCLRE1C variant. Overall, roughly 150 TCR beta chains were annotated as cytomegalovirus-associated.

The TCR comes from a man aged 25-40 years in good health and CMV-seronegative. This chain links TRBV30 with TRBJ1-1, with a weak D call TRBD1 (6 bases). Sequences were obtained from PBMCs. CDR3 nucleotide sequence: TGTGCCTGGAGTGTCCTAGAGGGGGTGAACACTGAAGCTTTCTTT. Encoded protein: CAWSVLEGVNTEAFF. The full variable domain, its missing parts supplied by reference TRBV30 and TRBJ1-1, is SQTIHQWPATLVQPVGSPLSLECTVEGTSNPNLYWYRQAAGRGLQLLFYSVGIGQISSEVPQNLSASRPQDRQFILSSKKLLLSDSGFYLCAWSVLEGVNTEAFFGQGTRLTVV.